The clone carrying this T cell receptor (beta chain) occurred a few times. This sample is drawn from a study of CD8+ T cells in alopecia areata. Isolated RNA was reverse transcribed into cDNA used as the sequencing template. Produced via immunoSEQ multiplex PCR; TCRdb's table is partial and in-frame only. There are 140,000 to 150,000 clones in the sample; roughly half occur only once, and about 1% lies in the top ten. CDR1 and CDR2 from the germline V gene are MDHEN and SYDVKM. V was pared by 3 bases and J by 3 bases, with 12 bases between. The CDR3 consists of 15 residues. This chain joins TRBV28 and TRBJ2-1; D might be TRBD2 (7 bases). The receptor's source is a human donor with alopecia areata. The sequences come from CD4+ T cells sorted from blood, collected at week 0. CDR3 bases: TGTGCCAGCAGTTTTGGGGGGGCGAGCTACAATGAGCAGTTCTTC. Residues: CASSFGGASYNEQFF.